These T cell receptor beta chains were read from a single sample in a study of graft-versus-host responses after intestinal transplantation. Which antigens these TCRs recognize remains unknown. The method was immunoSEQ multiplex PCR; TCRdb's version includes in-frame clones alone and lacks a portion of them. The data hold 85,000 to 100,000 clones, with around 90% observed a single time. Sequences were derived from unstimulated CD8+ T cells sorted from spleen or lymph node cells, sampled before transplant. These receptors were taken from a human donor who was the organ donor for an intestinal transplant. Each CDR3 is given with its conserved first and last residue. Each record gives: J gene, clone size, V gene, D gene, CDR3 protein, CDR3 DNA. D genes are given only for firm matches. The size of a clone is reported for some rows only, either as once, few or many, or as a class for expanded clones.

>TRBJ2-7|.|TRBV4-2|TRBD2
CASSRASGEQYF
TGTGCCAGCAGCCGTGCTAGCGGGGAGCAGTACTTC
>TRBJ1-2|.|TRBV13|TRBD1
CASSLIGQEIYGYTF
TGTGCCAGCAGCTTGATCGGACAGGAGATCTATGGCTACACCTTC
>TRBJ2-1|.|TRBV5-6|TRBD1
CASSLGTGNNNEQFF
TGTGCCAGCAGCTTGGGGACAGGGAATAACAATGAGCAGTTCTTC
>TRBJ2-3|.|TRBV7-6|.
CASLERNPTDTQYF
TGTGCCAGTCTAGAGAGAAACCCCACAGATACGCAGTATTTT
>TRBJ2-5|.|TRBV5-4|.
CASSLAQGLVETQYF
TGTGCCAGCAGCTTGGCACAGGGTTTAGTAGAGACCCAGTACTTC
>TRBJ1-1|.|TRBV2|.
CASSELPLGPESSGAEAFF
TGTGCCAGCAGTGAATTGCCATTGGGGCCAGAGTCTAGTGGCGCTGAAGCTTTCTTT
>TRBJ1-5|.|TRBV28|.
CASSLARVRWRGFSYSNQPQHF
TGTGCCAGCAGTTTGGCTAGGGTCAGGTGGAGGGGATTTTCCTATAGCAATCAGCCCCAGCATTTT
>TRBJ2-6|.|TRBV27|.
CASSRTAGANVLTF
TGTGCCAGCAGTCGGACAGCGGGGGCCAACGTCCTGACTTTC
>TRBJ1-2|.|TRBV2|.
CASHTAGDRGYTF
TGTGCCAGCCACACCGCAGGGGATCGTGGCTACACCTTC
>TRBJ2-7|.|TRBV28|TRBD2
CASSLSRAAGVASEQYF
TGTGCCAGCAGTCTTTCTCGGGCGGCGGGAGTGGCCTCCGAGCAGTACTTC
>TRBJ2-3|once|TRBV28|.
CASSRGGAADTQYF
TGTGCCAGCAGCCGAGGTGGGGCGGCAGATACGCAGTATTTT
>TRBJ2-1|.|TRBV19|TRBD2
CASSRTSLNYNEQFF
TGTGCCAGTAGTAGGACTAGCCTAAACTACAATGAGCAGTTCTTC
>TRBJ1-2|.|TRBV5-4|.
CASSPGQGFKGYTF
TGTGCCAGCAGCCCAGGGCAGGGATTTAAGGGCTACACCTTC
>TRBJ2-7|.|TRBV27|TRBD2
CASSHLSGSTEQYF
TGTGCCAGCAGCCACCTAAGCGGGAGTACCGAGCAGTACTTC
>TRBJ2-2|.|TRBV6-1|TRBD2
CASSGLAGVTGELFF
TGTGCCAGCAGCGGACTAGCGGGGGTTACCGGGGAGCTGTTTTTT
>TRBJ1-1|once|TRBV5-1|.
CASQYGNTEAFF
TGCGCCAGTCAGTATGGGAACACTGAAGCTTTCTTT
>TRBJ2-1|.|TRBV10-2|TRBD2
CASSESGLAGREQFF
TGCGCCAGCAGTGAGTCGGGGCTAGCGGGACGTGAGCAGTTCTTC
>TRBJ2-1|.|TRBV30|.
CAWSVLLAGDEQFF
TGTGCCTGGAGTGTACTGTTAGCCGGGGATGAGCAGTTCTTC
>TRBJ2-3|.|TRBV7-6|TRBD2
CASSLALRGGDTQYF
TGTGCCAGCAGCTTAGCGCTTCGCGGGGGGGATACGCAGTATTTT
>TRBJ2-3|.|TRBV27|TRBD2
CASSPWFSGSEDTQYF
TGTGCCAGCAGTCCCTGGTTTAGCGGGAGTGAGGATACGCAGTATTTT
>TRBJ2-1|.|TRBV6-6|TRBD2
CASVGVASGTYNEQFF
TGTGCCAGCGTAGGGGTGGCTAGCGGGACCTACAATGAGCAGTTCTTC
>TRBJ2-3|.|TRBV2|.
CASSSASSYGSISDTQYF
TGTGCCAGCAGTTCAGCCTCCTCGTACGGGAGCATATCAGATACGCAGTATTTT
>TRBJ1-2|.|TRBV9|TRBD1
CASRDQGQSNYGYTF
TGTGCCAGCAGAGACCAGGGACAGTCTAACTATGGCTACACCTTC
>TRBJ2-7|few|TRBV5-1|.
CASSLMFASYEQYF
TGCGCCAGCAGCCTTATGTTTGCCAGCTACGAGCAGTACTTC
>TRBJ2-7|.|TRBV4-1|.
CASSDKVGAEQYF
TGCGCCAGCAGCGATAAAGTGGGGGCCGAGCAGTACTTC
>TRBJ2-3|.|TRBV4-1|.
CASSQEGADTQYF
TGCGCCAGCAGCCAAGAAGGAGCAGATACGCAGTATTTT
>TRBJ1-2|.|TRBV5-4|.
CASSKYRETNYGYTF
TGTGCCAGCAGCAAATACAGGGAAACTAACTATGGCTACACCTTC
>TRBJ2-1|.|TRBV28|.
CASSLFGHSSSTYNEQFF
TGTGCCAGCAGTTTATTCGGCCACAGCTCCTCCACCTACAATGAGCAGTTCTTC
>TRBJ2-3|.|TRBV7-3|.
CASSLGGADTQYF
TGTGCCAGCAGCTTGGGGGGTGCAGATACGCAGTATTTT
>TRBJ1-2|.|TRBV15|.
CATSETAANYGYTF
TGTGCCACCAGCGAGACAGCAGCTAACTATGGCTACACCTTC
>TRBJ2-7|.|TRBV27|TRBD1
CASSPRDRGPGEQYF
TGTGCCAGCAGTCCCCGGGACAGGGGGCCTGGGGAGCAGTACTTC
>TRBJ2-7|few|TRBV5-6|.
CASSSGPDYEQYF
TGTGCCAGCAGCTCCGGTCCCGACTACGAGCAGTACTTC
>TRBJ2-5|.|TRBV5-6|.
CASSLGARETQYF
TGTGCCAGCAGCTTGGGGGCACGAGAGACCCAGTACTTC
>TRBJ2-7|.|TRBV28|.
CASSDSLFYEQYF
TGTGCCAGCAGTGACAGTCTTTTCTACGAGCAGTACTTC
>TRBJ1-1|.|TRBV25-1|.
CASSIRGTEAFF
TGTGCCAGCAGTATACGGGGCACTGAAGCTTTCTTT
>TRBJ2-5|.|TRBV27|TRBD1
CASSPNRGLRETQYF
TGTGCCAGCAGCCCCAACAGGGGGCTTCGCGAGACCCAGTACTTC
>TRBJ2-1|.|TRBV27|.
CASSSGLSYNEQFF
TGTGCCAGCAGTAGTGGCCTTTCGTACAATGAGCAGTTCTTC
>TRBJ2-3|.|TRBV5-1|.
CASSWYPGHASTDTQYF
TGCGCCAGCAGCTGGTACCCGGGACACGCTAGCACAGATACGCAGTATTTT
>TRBJ2-7|.|TRBV6-1|TRBD2
CASSELAGSYEQYF
TGTGCCAGCAGTGAGCTAGCGGGATCCTACGAGCAGTACTTC
>TRBJ2-2|.|TRBV11-2|TRBD2
CASSLDRKRGGRGAGELFF
TGTGCCAGCAGCTTAGATCGAAAACGGGGGGGCCGGGGGGCCGGGGAGCTGTTTTTT
>TRBJ2-2|once|TRBV4-1|.
CASTTFYNTGELFF
TGCGCCAGCACCACTTTTTATAACACCGGGGAGCTGTTTTTT
>TRBJ2-7|.|TRBV7-9|TRBD2
CASSSQTSSWYEQYF
TGTGCCAGCAGCTCCCAGACTAGCAGTTGGTACGAGCAGTACTTC
>TRBJ2-2|.|TRBV9|.
CASSAAQGLYTGELFF
TGTGCCAGCAGCGCCGCTCAGGGACTGTACACCGGGGAGCTGTTTTTT
>TRBJ2-7|.|TRBV28|TRBD1
CAKAGQGNFSEAYEQYF
TGTGCCAAAGCGGGACAGGGGAATTTTTCAGAGGCCTACGAGCAGTACTTC
>TRBJ2-3|.|TRBV30|.
CAWSVLYTGTDTQYF
TGTGCCTGGAGTGTCCTTTACACAGGCACAGATACGCAGTATTTT
>TRBJ2-1|once|TRBV2|TRBD2
CASSFRLAGQPLRVHNEQFF
TGTGCCAGCAGTTTCCGACTAGCGGGACAACCTTTAAGGGTCCACAATGAGCAGTTCTTC
>TRBJ1-5|.|TRBV19|.
CASSFRDSNQPQHF
TGTGCCAGTAGTTTCCGGGATAGCAATCAGCCCCAGCATTTT
>TRBJ1-1|.|TRBV10-2|.
CASSPGKESWNTEAFF
TGCGCCAGCAGCCCAGGAAAGGAATCTTGGAACACTGAAGCTTTCTTT
>TRBJ1-4|.|TRBV2|.
CASSDPFREPNEKLFF
TGTGCCAGCAGCGACCCCTTCAGGGAACCTAATGAAAAACTGTTTTTT